The sequence of this T cell receptor (beta chain) was determined in a study of OX40 agonist ivuxolimab in advanced cancers. The CDR3 is made up of 13 amino acids. V shed 1 base and J shed 2 bases, with 3 bases lying between them. TCRdb's table, derived via immunoSEQ multiplex PCR, lists solely in-frame clones and lacks some. The data hold about 78,000 clones, with about 80% observed a single time. The TCR sequence derives from an adult with an advanced solid tumor such as melanoma, head and neck, liver or kidney cancer. J is TRBJ2-2 and V is TRBV5-3; D remains unclear. TRBV5-3 is recorded as an ORF, its role being uncertain. Sequencing was performed on CD4+ or CD8+ T cells sorted from blood, taken in a trial of the OX40 agonist ivuxolimab. CDR3 DNA sequence: TGTGCCAGAAGCTTGATAAACACCGGGGAGCTGTTTTTT. Translated: CARSLINTGELFF.